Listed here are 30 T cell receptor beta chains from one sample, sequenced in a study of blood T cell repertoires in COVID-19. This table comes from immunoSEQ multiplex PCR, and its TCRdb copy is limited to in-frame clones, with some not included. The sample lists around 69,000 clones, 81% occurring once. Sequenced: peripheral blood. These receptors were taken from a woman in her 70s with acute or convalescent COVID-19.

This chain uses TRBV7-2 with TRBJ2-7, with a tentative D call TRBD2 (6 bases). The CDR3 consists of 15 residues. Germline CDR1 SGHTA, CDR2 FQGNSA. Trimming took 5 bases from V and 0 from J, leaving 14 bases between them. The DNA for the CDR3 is TGTGCCAGCAGCCCGCAACCGGGGGTCTCCTACGAGCAGTACTTC. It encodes CASSPQPGVSYEQYF.

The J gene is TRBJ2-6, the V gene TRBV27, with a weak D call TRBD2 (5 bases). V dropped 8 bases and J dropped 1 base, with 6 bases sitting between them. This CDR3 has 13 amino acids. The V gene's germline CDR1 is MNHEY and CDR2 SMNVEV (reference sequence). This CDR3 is CASRESGANVLTF. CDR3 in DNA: TGTGCCAGCCGGGAATCTGGGGCCAACGTCCTGACTTTC.

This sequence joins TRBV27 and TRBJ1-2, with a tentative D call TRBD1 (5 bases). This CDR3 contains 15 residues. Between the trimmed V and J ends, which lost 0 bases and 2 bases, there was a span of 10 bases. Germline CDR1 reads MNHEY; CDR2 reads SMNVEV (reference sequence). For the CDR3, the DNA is TGTGCCAGCAGTTTATCTGGGGGGGGGAACTATGGCTACACCTTC. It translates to CASSLSGGGNYGYTF.

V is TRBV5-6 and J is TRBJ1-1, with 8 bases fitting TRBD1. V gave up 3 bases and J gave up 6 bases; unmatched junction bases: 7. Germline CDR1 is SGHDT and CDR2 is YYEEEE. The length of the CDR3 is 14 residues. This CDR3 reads CASSSQGGFAEAFF. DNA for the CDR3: TGTGCCAGCAGCTCACAGGGGGGGTTCGCTGAAGCTTTCTTT.

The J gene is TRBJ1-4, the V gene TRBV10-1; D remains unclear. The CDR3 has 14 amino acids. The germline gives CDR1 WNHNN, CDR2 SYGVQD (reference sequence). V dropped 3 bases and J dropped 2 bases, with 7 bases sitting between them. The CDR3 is CASSEKRTNEKLFF. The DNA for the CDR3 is TGCGCCAGCAGTGAAAAGAGGACTAATGAAAAACTGTTTTTT.

CDR3 bases: TGTGCCAGCAGCCAGCCGTGGGCGGGAGAACCCGTAGGAAGGGAGCAGTACTTC. Protein sequence: CASSQPWAGEPVGREQYF. V is TRBV5-6 and J is TRBJ2-7, with TRBD2 matching over 7 bases. Germline CDR1 and CDR2: SGHDT and YYEEEE. This CDR3 is built from 18 residues. The V gene end was trimmed by 4 bases and the J gene end by 7 bases; junction bases not matched to a gene: 23.

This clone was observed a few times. The CDR3 protein is CASSLVSGGSYGYTF. CDR3 DNA: TGTGCCAGCAGTTTAGTCTCCGGGGGAAGCTATGGCTACACCTTC. This rearrangement joins TRBV28 to TRBJ1-2; D possibly corresponds to TRBD1 (5 bases). V was cut by 2 bases and J by 4 bases, with 14 bases left in between. The germline V gene has CDR1 MDHEN and CDR2 SYDVKM. The CDR3 is 15 residues long.

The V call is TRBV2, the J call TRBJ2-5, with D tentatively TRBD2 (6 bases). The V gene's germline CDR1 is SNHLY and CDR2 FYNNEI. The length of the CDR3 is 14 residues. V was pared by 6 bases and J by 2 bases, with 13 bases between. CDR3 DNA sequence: TGTGCCAGCAGGCCGGGACTGGGACAAGAGACCCAGTACTTC. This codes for CASRPGLGQETQYF.

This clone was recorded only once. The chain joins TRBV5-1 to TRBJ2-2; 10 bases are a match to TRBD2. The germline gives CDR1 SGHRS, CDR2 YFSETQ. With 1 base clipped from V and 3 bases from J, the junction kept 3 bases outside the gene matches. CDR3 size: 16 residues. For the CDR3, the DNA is TGCGCCAGCAGCTTGACTAGCGGGGTATACACCGGGGAGCTGTTTTTT. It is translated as CASSLTSGVYTGELFF.

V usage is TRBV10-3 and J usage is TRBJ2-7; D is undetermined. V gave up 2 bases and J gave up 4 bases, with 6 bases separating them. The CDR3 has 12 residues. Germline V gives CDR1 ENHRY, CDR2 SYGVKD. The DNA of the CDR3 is TGTGCCATCAGTGAGCGTCTTTACGAGCAGTACTTC. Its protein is CAISERLYEQYF.

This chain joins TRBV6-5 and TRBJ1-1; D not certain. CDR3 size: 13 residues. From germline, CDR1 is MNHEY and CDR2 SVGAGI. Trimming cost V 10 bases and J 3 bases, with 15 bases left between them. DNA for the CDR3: TGTGCCACTTCGAACGAAGCCTACACTGAAGCTTTCTTT. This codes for CATSNEAYTEAFF.

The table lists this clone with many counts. The CDR3 nucleotides are TGTGCCAACGAGAACAGGGTAAACACTGAAGCTTTCTTT. It codes for CANENRVNTEAFF. This chain uses TRBV7-9 with TRBJ1-1, with a tentative D call TRBD1 (6 bases). V lost 10 bases, J lost 2 bases, and 14 bases lay in between. Germline V CDR1 and CDR2: SEHNR, FQNEAQ (reference sequence). CDR3 length: 13 amino acids.

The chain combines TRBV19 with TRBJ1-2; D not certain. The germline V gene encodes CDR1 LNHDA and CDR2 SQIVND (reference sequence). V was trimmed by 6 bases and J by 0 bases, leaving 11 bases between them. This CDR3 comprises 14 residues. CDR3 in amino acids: CASRESGANYGYTF. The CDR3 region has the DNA TGTGCCAGTAGAGAGAGCGGGGCTAACTATGGCTACACCTTC. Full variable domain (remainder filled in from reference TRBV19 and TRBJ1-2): DGGITQSPKYLFRKEGQNVTLSCEQNLNHDAMYWYRQDPGQGLRLIYYSQIVNDFQKGDIAEGYSVSREKKESFPLTVTSAQKNPTAFYLCASRESGANYGYTFGSGTRLTVV.

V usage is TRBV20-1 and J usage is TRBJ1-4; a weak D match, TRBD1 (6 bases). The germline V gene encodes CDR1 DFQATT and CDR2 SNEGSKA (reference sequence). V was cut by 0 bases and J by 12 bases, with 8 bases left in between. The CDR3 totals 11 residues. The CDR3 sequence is CSARDHRELFF. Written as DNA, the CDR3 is TGCAGTGCTAGAGATCACAGGGAACTGTTTTTT.

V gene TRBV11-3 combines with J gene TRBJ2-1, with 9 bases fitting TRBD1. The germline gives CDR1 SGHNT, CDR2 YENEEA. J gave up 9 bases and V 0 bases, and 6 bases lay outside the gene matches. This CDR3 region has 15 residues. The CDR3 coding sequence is TGTGCCAGCAGCTTAGATGGGACAGGGCGGGTTGAGCAGTTCTTC. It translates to CASSLDGTGRVEQFF.

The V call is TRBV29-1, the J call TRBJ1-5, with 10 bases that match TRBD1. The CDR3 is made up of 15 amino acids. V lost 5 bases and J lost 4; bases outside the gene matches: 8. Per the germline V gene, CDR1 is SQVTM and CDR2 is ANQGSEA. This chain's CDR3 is CSVRSGGQGNQPQHF. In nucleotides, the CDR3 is TGCAGCGTTAGAAGTGGGGGACAGGGGAATCAGCCCCAGCATTTT.

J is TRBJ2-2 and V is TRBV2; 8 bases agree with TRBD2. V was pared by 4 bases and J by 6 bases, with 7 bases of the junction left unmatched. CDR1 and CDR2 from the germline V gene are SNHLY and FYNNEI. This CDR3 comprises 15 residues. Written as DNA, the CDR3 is TGTGCCAGCAGTGCCTCAGCGGGAGTGGCCGGGGAGCTGTTTTTT. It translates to CASSASAGVAGELFF. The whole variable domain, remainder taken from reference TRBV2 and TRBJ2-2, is EPEVTQTPSHQVTQMGQEVILRCVPISNHLYFYWYRQILGQKVEFLVSFYNNEISEKSEIFDDQFSVERPDGSNFTLKIRSTKLEDSAMYFCASSASAGVAGELFFGEGSRLTVL.

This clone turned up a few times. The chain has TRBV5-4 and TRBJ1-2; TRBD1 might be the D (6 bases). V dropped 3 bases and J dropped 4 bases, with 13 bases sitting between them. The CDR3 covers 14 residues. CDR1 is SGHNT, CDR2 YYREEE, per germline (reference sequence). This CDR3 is CASSYPGQIYGYTF. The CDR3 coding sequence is TGTGCCAGCAGCTATCCGGGACAAATCTATGGCTACACCTTC.

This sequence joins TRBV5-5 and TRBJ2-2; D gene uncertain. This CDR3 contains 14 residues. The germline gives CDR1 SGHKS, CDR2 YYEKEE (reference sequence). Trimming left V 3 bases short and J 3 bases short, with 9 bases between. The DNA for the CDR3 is TGTGCCAGCAGCTCACACCTCGACACCGGGGAGCTGTTTTTT. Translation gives CASSSHLDTGELFF.

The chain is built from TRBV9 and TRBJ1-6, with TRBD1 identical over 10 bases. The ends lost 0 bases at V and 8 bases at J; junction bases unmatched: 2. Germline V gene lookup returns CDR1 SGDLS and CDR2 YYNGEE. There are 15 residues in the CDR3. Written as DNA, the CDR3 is TGTGCCAGCAGCGTAGTGGGGACAGGGGATTCACCCCTCCACTTT. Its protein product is CASSVVGTGDSPLHF. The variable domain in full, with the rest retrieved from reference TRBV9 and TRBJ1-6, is DSGVTQTPKHLITATGQRVTLRCSPRSGDLSVYWYQQSLDQGLQFLIQYYNGEERAKGNILERFSAQQFPDLHSELNLSSLELGDSALYFCASSVVGTGDSPLHFGNGTRLTVT.

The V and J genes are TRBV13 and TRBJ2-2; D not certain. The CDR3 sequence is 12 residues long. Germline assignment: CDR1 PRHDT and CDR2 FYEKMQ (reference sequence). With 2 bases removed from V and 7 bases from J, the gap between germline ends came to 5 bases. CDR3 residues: CASSLLGGELFF. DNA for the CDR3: TGTGCCAGCAGCTTACTAGGCGGGGAGCTGTTTTTT.

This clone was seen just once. The DNA of the CDR3 is TGTGCCAGTAGTATTCTAGCGGGAGGCTCTTCGGGGGGGGAGCAGTTCTTC. This sequence encodes CASSILAGGSSGGEQFF. The V call is TRBV19, the J call TRBJ2-1; 11 nucleotides match TRBD2. Per the germline V gene, CDR1 is LNHDA and CDR2 is SQIVND (reference sequence). The ends lost 3 bases at V and 10 bases at J; junction bases unmatched: 14. This CDR3 region has 17 residues.

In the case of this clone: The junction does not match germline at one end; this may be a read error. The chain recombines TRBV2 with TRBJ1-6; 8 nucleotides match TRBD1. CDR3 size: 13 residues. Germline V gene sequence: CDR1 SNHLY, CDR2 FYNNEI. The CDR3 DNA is TGTGCCAGCAGGGACAGGGATAACTCACCCCTCCACTTT. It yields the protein CASRDRDNSPLHF.

CDR3 residues: CASSLRQGWGNYGYTF. As DNA, the CDR3 is TGTGCCAGCAGTTTAAGACAGGGGTGGGGTAACTATGGCTACACCTTC. J is TRBJ1-2 and V is TRBV28, with 8 nucleotides matching TRBD1. The CDR3 is made up of 16 amino acids. V lost 2 bases to trimming and J lost 1 base; unmatched junction nucleotides: 6. Per germline, CDR1 MDHEN and CDR2 SYDVKM.

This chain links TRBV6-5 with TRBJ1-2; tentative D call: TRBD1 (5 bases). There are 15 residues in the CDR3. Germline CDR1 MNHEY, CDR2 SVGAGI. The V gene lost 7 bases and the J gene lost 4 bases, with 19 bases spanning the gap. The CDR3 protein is CASTLGRGMSYGYTF. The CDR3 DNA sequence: TGTGCCAGCACCCTTGGGAGGGGAATGTCCTATGGCTACACCTTC.

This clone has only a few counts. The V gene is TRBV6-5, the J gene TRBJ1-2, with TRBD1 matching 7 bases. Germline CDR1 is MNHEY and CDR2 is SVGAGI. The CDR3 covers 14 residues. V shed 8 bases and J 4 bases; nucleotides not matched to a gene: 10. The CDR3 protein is CASGLQGGGYGYTF. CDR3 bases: TGTGCCAGCGGGTTGCAGGGGGGAGGCTATGGCTACACCTTC.

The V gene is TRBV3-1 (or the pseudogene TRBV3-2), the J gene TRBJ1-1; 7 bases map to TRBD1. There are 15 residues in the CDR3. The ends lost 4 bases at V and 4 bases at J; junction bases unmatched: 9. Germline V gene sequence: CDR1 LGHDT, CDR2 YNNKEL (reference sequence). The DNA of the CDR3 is TGTGCCAGCAGCCTAAACTACAGGGGAACCACTGAAGCTTTCTTT. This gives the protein CASSLNYRGTTEAFF.

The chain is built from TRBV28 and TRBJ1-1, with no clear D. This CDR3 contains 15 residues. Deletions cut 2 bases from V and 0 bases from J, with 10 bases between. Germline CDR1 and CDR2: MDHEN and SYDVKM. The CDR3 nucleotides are TGTGCCAGCAGTTTAAGAGCGCCCGTGAACACTGAAGCTTTCTTT. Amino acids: CASSLRAPVNTEAFF.

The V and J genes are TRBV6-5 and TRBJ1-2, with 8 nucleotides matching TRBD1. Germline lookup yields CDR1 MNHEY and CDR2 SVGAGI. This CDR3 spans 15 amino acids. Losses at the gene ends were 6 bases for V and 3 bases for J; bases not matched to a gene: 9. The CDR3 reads CASRLDRGRDYGYTF. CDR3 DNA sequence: TGTGCCAGCAGACTCGACAGGGGAAGGGACTATGGCTACACCTTC.

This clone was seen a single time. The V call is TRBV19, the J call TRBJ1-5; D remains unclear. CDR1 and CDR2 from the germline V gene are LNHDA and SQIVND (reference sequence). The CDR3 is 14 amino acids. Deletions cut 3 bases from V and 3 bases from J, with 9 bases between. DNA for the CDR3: TGTGCCAGTAGTATGCTCCAGGCCAATCAGCCCCAGCATTTT. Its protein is CASSMLQANQPQHF. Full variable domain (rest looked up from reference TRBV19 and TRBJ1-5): DGGITQSPKYLFRKEGQNVTLSCEQNLNHDAMYWYRQDPGQGLRLIYYSQIVNDFQKGDIAEGYSVSREKKESFPLTVTSAQKNPTAFYLCASSMLQANQPQHFGDGTRLSIL.